The present TCR beta chain was sequenced within a study of CD4 T cells in relation to SARS-CoV-2 and coronaviruses. Findings and limits, study-wide: Samples before the pandemic and after infection were not matched within any donor.

V gave up 3 bases and J gave up 6 bases, with 11 bases separating them. Per germline, CDR1 MNHEY and CDR2 SMNVEV (reference sequence). The CDR3 covers 13 residues. The repertoire was sequenced with immunoSEQ multiplex PCR; TCRdb's copy has only in-frame clones and lacks some. The table has 35,000 to 40,000 clones, roughly 88% seen once. As for this clone: Its antigen is unidentified.

Cryopreserved PBMCs were CD4-enriched, then split into naive and memory cells. The source of this sequence is an adult with COVID-19. J is TRBJ1-1 and V is TRBV27; no reliable D call. The sample was memory CD4+ T cells from PBMCs. The CDR3 nucleotides read TGTGCCAGCAGTTTCCGGGGATTCTCTGAAGCTTTCTTT. It codes for CASSFRGFSEAFF.